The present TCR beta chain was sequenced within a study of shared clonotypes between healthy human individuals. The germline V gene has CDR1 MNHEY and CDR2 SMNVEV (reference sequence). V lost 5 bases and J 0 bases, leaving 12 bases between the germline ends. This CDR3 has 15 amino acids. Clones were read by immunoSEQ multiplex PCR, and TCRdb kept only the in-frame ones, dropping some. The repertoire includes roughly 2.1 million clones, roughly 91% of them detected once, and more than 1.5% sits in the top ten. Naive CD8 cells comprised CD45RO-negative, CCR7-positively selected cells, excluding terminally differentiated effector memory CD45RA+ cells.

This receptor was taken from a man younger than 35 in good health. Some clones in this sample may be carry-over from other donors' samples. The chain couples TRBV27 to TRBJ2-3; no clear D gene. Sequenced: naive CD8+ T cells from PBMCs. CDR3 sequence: CASSRTVPSTDTQYF. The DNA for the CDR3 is TGTGCCAGCAGTCGTACGGTCCCTAGCACAGATACGCAGTATTTT.